The rows below give T cell receptor beta chains drawn from one sample of a study of T cell repertoires in cytomegalovirus infection. TCRdb itself ran the reads through MiXCR, one entry per CDR3 protein. The table shows about 530,000 distinct CDR3 sequences, with about 26% occurring only once. Input material: PBMCs. Receptors were obtained from a human donor in good health (CMV status not recorded). Some clones in this sample may be carry-over from other donors' samples. Each CDR3 is given with its conserved first and last residue. The D gene is left open where the match is weak. Size values are once, few and many counts, or a class for expanded clones, and some rows have none.

- - TRBJ2-5 TRBV9 CASSVAGGVGIAGQETQYF TGTGCCAGCAGCGTAGCCGGGGGCGTTGGGATAGCGGGTCAAGAGACCCAGTACTTC
- - TRBJ1-2 TRBV5-1 CASRLDGALYGYTF TGCGCCAGCAGGTTGGACGGGGCCCTATATGGCTACACCTTC
few TRBD1 TRBJ2-3 TRBV7-9 CASSVPGTAGTDTQYF TGTGCCAGCAGCGTACCCGGGACAGCCGGTACAGATACGCAGTATTTT
few - TRBJ1-2 TRBV28 CAIRGGYGYTF TGTGCCATAAGGGGGGGGTATGGCTACACCTTC
many - TRBJ2-3 TRBV7-8 CASSFPDTQYF TGTGCCAGCAGCTTCCCAGATACGCAGTATTTT
- TRBD2 TRBJ2-7 TRBV7-2 CASSLSAGTYEQYF TGTGCCAGCAGCTTATCAGCGGGGACTTACGAGCAGTACTTC
few TRBD1 TRBJ2-5 TRBV7-2 CASSPDRGPETQYF TGTGCCAGCAGCCCAGACAGGGGGCCGGAGACCCAGTACTTC
- TRBD2 TRBJ2-1 TRBV7-2 CASSLFGTTRNNEQFF TGTGCCAGCAGCTTATTCGGGACTACACGTAATAATGAGCAGTTCTTC
many TRBD2 TRBJ2-3 TRBV7-2 CASSKGLAGGSIRDTQYF TGTGCCAGCAGCAAGGGACTAGCGGGAGGTAGTATAAGAGATACGCAGTATTTT
many - TRBJ1-4 TRBV9 CASSVGQSNEKLFF TGTGCCAGCAGCGTAGGACAGTCCAATGAAAAACTGTTTTTT
few - TRBJ1-5 TRBV6-2/TRBV6-3 CASSPEGHRGEPQHF TGTGCCAGCAGCCCGGAGGGACATCGCGGGGAGCCCCAGCATTTT
- - TRBJ2-1 TRBV20-1 CSAPSVREQFF TGCAGTGCTCCTTCGGTCAGGGAGCAGTTCTTC
- - TRBJ2-1 TRBV7-6 CAVRGTYNEQFF TGTGCAGTTCGGGGAACGTACAATGAGCAGTTCTTC
- - TRBJ2-5 TRBV7-2 CASSARLGQETQYF TGTGCCAGCAGCGCCCGACTCGGACAAGAGACCCAGTACTTC
many TRBD2 TRBJ2-5 TRBV7-2 CASSRIAGVQETQYF TGTGCCAGCAGCCGGATAGCGGGAGTCCAAGAGACCCAGTACTTC
few - TRBJ1-1 TRBV20-1 CSARDQPRTEAFF TGCAGTGCTAGAGATCAACCGCGGACTGAAGCTTTCTTT
few - TRBJ2-2 TRBV6-2/TRBV6-3 CASRTTGELFF TGTGCCAGCAGGACCACCGGGGAGCTGTTTTTT
- TRBD1 TRBJ2-5 TRBV24-1 CATSEPGQGYETQYF TGTGCCACCAGTGAACCGGGACAGGGGTATGAGACCCAGTACTTC
- TRBD2 TRBJ2-7 TRBV4-1 CASSQDSGLAYEQYF TGCGCCAGCAGCCAAGATAGTGGACTAGCTTACGAGCAGTACTTC
few - TRBJ2-7 TRBV7-9 CAGGRTVYEQYF TGTGCAGGCGGCAGAACTGTTTACGAGCAGTACTTC